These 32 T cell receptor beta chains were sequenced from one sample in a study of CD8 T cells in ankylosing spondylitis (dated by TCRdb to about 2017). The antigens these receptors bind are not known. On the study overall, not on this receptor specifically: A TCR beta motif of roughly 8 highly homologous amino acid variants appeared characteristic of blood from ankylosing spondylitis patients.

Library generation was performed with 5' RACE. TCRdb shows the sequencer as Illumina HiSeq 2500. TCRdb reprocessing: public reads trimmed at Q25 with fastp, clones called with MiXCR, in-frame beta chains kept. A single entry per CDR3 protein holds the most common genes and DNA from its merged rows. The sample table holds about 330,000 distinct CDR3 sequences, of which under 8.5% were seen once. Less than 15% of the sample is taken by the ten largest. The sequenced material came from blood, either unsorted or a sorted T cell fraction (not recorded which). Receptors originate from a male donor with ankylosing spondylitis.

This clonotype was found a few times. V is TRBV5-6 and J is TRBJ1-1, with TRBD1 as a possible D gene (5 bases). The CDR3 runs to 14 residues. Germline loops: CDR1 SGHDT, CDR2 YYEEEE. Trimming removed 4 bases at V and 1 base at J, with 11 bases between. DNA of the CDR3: TGTGCCAGCAGCACTCTGGGGGGGAACACTGAAGCTTTCTTT. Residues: CASSTLGGNTEAFF.

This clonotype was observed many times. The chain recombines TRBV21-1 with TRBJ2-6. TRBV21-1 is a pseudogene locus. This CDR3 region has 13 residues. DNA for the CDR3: TGTGCCAGCAGGAGGTTGTGGTCCAACGTCCTGACTTTC. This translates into CASRRLWSNVLTF.

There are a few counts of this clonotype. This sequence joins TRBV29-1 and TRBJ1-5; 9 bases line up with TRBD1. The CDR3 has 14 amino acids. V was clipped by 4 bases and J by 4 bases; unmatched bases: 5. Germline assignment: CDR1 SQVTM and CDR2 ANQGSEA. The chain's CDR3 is CSVAGQGRNQPQHF. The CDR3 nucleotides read TGCAGCGTTGCAGGACAGGGGAGAAATCAGCCCCAGCATTTT.

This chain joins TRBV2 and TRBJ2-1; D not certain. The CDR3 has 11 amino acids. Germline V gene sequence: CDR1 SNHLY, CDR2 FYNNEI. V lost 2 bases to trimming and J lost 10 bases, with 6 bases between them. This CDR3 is CASSELGEQFF. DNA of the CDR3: TGTGCCAGCAGTGAACTAGGGGAGCAGTTCTTC.

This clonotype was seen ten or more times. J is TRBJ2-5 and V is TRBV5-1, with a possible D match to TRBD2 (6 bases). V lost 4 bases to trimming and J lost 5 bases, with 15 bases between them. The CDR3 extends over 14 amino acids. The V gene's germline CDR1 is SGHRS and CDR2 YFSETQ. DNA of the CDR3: TGCGCCAGCAGCCAGACTAGGGAGGTGGAGACCCAGTACTTC. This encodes CASSQTREVETQYF. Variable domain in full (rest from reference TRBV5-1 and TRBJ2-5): KAGVTQTPRYLIKTRGQQVTLSCSPISGHRSVSWYQQTPGQGLQFLFEYFSETQRNKGNFPGRFSGRQFSNSRSEMNVSTLELGDSALYLCASSQTREVETQYFGPGTRLLVL.

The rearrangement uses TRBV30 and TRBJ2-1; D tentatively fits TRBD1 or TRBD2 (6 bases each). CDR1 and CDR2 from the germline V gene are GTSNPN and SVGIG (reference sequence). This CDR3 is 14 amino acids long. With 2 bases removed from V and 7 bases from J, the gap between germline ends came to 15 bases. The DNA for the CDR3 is TGTGCCTGGAGTCACGGGGGCAGTATGAATGAGCAGTTCTTC. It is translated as CAWSHGGSMNEQFF.

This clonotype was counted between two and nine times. The chain's CDR3 is CASSPGLAGKTDTQYF. The CDR3 bases are TGCGCCAGCAGCCCGGGACTAGCGGGAAAGACAGATACGCAGTATTTT. This chain connects TRBV5-1 to TRBJ2-3; 13 bases are shared with TRBD2. CDR1 SGHRS and CDR2 YFSETQ come from the germline V gene. With V trimmed by 4 bases and J by 3 bases, 5 bases remained unmatched. The CDR3 consists of 16 residues.

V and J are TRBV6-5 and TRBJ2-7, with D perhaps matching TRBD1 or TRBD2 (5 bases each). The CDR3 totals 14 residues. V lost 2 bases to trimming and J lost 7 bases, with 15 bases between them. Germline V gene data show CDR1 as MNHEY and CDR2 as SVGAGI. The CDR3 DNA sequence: TGTGCCAGCAGTTACGAAGGGACCCCTTTGGAGCAGTACTTC. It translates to CASSYEGTPLEQYF.

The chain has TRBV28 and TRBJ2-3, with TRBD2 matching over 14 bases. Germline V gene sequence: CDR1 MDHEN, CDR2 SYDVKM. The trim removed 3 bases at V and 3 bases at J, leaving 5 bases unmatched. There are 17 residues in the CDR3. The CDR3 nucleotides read TGTGCCAGCAGTTTGCCGGGACTAGCGGGAGTAACAGATACGCAGTATTTT. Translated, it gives CASSLPGLAGVTDTQYF.

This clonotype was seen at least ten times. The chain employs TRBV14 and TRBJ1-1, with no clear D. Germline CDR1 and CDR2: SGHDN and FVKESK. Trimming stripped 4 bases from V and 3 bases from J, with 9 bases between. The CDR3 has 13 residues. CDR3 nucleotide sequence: TGTGCCAGCAGCCGGGGTCTTGACACTGAAGCTTTCTTT. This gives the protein CASSRGLDTEAFF.

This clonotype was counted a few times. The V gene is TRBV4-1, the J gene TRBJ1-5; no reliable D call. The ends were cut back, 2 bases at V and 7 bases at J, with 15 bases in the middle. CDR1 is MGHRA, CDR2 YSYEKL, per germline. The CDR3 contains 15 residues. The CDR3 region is CASSQFGAGLQPQHF. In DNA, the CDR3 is TGCGCCAGCAGCCAATTCGGCGCAGGCCTCCAGCCCCAGCATTTT.

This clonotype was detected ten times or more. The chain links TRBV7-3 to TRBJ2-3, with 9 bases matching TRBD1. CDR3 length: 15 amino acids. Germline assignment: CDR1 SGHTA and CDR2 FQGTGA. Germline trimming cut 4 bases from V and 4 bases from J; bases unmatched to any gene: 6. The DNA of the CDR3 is TGTGCCAGCAGCTGGGGTTGGACAGGGGCAGATACGCAGTATTTT. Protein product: CASSWGWTGADTQYF.

The CDR3 coding sequence is TGTGCCACCAGCGGTCTTCGACACACCGGGGAGCTGTTTTTT. This sequence encodes CATSGLRHTGELFF. The chain uses TRBV24-1 and TRBJ2-2, with no clear D. In germline, CDR1 is KGHDR, CDR2 SFDVKD. CDR3 length: 14 residues. Trimming shortened V by 7 bases and J by 3 bases, and 11 bases separated the two germline ends.

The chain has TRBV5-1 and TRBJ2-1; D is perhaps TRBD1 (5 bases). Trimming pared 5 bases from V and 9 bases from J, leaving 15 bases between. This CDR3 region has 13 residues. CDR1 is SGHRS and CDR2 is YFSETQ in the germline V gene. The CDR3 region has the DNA TGCGCCAGCAGTGAAAGGGGCTTCGCTGAGCAGTTCTTC. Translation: CASSERGFAEQFF.

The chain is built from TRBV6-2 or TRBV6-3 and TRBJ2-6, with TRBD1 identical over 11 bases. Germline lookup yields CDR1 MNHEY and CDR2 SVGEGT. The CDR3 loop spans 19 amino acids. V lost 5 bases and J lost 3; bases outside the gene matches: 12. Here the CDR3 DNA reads TGTGCCAGCAGTCTCGTACCGGGACAGGGGGTATATGGGGCCAACGTCCTGACTTTC. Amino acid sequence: CASSLVPGQGVYGANVLTF.

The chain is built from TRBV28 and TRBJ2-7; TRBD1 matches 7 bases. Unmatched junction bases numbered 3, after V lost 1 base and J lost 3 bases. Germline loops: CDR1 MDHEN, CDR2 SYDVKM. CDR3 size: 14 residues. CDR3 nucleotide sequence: TGTGCCAGCAGTTTATCGGGACAGCACTACGAGCAGTACTTC. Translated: CASSLSGQHYEQYF.

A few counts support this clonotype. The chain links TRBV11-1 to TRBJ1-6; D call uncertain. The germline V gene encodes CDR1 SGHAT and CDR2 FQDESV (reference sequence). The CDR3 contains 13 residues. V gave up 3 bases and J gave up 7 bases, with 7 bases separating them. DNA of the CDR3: TGTGCCAGCAGCTTCGAGAGGAATTCACCCCTCCACTTT. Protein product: CASSFERNSPLHF.

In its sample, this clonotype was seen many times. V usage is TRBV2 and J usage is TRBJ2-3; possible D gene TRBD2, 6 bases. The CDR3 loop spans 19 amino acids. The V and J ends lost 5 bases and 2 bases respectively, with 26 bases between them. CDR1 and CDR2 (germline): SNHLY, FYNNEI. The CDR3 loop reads CASSTDDEPSEPSTDTQYF. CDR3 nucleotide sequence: TGTGCCAGCAGTACGGACGACGAACCTAGCGAACCCTCCACAGATACGCAGTATTTT.

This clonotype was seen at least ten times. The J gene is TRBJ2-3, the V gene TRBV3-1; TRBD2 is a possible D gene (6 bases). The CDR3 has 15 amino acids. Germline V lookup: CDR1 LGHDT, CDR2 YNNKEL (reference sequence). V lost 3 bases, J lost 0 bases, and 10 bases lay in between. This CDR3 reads CASSHTGTSTDTQYF. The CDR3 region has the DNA TGTGCCAGCAGCCATACCGGGACTAGCACAGATACGCAGTATTTT.

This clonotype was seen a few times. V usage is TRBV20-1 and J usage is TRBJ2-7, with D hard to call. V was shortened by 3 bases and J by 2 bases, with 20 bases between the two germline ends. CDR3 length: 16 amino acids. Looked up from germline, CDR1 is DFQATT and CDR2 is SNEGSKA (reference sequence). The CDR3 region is CSARGLGLGGAYEQYF. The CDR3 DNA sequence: TGCAGTGCTAGGGGTCTTGGGTTGGGTGGAGCCTACGAGCAGTACTTC.

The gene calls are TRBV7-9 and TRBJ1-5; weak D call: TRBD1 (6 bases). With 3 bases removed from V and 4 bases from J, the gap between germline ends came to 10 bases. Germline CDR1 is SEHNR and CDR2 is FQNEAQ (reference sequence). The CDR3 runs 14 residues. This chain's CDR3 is CASSFTGTNQPQHF. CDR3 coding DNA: TGTGCCAGCAGCTTCACAGGGACTAATCAGCCCCAGCATTTT.

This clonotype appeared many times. The CDR3: CASSLRTSSEQFF. The CDR3 DNA sequence: TGTGCCAGCAGCTTAAGGACTAGCAGTGAGCAGTTCTTC. The chain combines TRBV7-2 with TRBJ2-1, with 8 bases identical to TRBD2. The V and J ends lost 2 bases and 9 bases, in that order; junction bases with no gene match: 3. The length of the CDR3 is 13 residues. Looked up from germline, CDR1 is SGHTA and CDR2 is FQGNSA.

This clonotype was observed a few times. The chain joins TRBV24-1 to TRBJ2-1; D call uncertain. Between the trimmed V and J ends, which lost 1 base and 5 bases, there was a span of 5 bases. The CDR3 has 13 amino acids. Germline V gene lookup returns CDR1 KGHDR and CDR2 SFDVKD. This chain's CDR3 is CATSDLSDNEQFF. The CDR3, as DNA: TGTGCCACCAGTGATTTATCTGACAATGAGCAGTTCTTC.

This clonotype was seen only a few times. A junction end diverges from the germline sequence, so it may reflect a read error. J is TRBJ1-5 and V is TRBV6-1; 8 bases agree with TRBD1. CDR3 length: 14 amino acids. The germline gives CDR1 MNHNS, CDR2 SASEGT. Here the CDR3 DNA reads TGTGCCAGCAGGGAAGAGACAGGGGTTCAGCCCCAGCATTTT. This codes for CASREETGVQPQHF.

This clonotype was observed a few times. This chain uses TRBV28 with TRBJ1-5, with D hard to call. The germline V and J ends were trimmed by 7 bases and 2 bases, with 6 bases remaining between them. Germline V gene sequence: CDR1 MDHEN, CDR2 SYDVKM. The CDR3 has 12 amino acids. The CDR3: CASISRNQPQHF. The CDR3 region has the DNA TGTGCCAGCATCAGTCGCAATCAGCCCCAGCATTTT.

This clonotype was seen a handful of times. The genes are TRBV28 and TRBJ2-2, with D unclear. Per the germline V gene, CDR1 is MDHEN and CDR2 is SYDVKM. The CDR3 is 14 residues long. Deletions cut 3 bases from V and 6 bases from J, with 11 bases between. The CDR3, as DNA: TGTGCCAGCAGTTTTCCCTCGGTGGCCGGGGAGCTGTTTTTT. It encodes CASSFPSVAGELFF.

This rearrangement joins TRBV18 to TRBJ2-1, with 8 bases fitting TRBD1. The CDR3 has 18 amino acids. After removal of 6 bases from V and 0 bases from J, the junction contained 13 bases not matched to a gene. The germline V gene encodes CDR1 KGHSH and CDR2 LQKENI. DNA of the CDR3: TGTGCCAGCTCCGCGACAGGGGCCGCTTGGAACTCCTACAATGAGCAGTTCTTC. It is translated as CASSATGAAWNSYNEQFF.

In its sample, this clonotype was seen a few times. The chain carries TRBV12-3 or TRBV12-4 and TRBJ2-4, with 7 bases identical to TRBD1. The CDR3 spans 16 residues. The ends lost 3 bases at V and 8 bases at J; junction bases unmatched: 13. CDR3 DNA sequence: TGTGCCAGCAGTTTTACGGCGACAGGGACGTTATACATTCAGTACTTC. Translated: CASSFTATGTLYIQYF.

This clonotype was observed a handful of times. This CDR3 is CASSLGRSRPTDTQYF. CDR3 coding DNA: TGTGCCAGCAGCTTGGGCAGGTCCAGACCCACAGATACGCAGTATTTT. V and J are TRBV7-8 and TRBJ2-3; D gene ambiguous. Trimming took off 3 bases at V and 2 bases at J, with 15 bases between the two ends. Per germline, CDR1 SGHVS and CDR2 FQNEAQ. This CDR3 is built from 16 residues.

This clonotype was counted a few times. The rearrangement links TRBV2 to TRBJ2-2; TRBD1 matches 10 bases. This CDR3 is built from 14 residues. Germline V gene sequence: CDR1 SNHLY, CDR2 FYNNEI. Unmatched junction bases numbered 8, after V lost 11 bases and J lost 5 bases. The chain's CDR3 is CAGRQGAETGELFF. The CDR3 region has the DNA TGTGCCGGCCGACAGGGGGCTGAGACCGGGGAGCTGTTTTTT.

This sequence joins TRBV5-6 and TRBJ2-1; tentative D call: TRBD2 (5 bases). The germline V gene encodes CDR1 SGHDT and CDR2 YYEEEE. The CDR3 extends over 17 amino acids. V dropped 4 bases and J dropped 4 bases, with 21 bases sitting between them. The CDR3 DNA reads TGTGCCAGCAGCCCCTCGGTCGCGGGCATAATTTACAATGAGCAGTTCTTC. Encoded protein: CASSPSVAGIIYNEQFF.

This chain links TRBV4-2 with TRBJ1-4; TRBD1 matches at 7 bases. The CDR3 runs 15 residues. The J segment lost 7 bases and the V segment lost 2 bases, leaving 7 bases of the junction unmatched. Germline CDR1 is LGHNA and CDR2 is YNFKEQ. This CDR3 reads CASSQRGLTGEKLFF. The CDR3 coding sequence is TGTGCCAGCAGCCAAAGGGGGCTGACAGGTGAAAAACTGTTTTTT.